What follows are 18 T cell receptor beta chains derived from one specimen sequenced in a study of spatial heterogeneity in lung cancer. TCRdb re-called the 5' RACE reads with MiXCR, one entry per CDR3 protein. The sample contains about 95,000 distinct CDR3 sequences, approximately 8.5% of which appear only once. Time point of the sample: sample taken at primary tumor resection. Sequencing covered unsorted whole RNA taken from tumor, nontumor lung or frozen PBMC. The specimen comprised PBMCs, sampled at surgery. Receptor source: a male donor with early-stage non-small cell lung cancer.

The rearrangement uses TRBV18 and TRBJ1-2, with D maybe TRBD1 (5 bases). The V and J ends lost 3 bases and 4 bases respectively, with 9 bases between them. This CDR3 comprises 13 residues. Germline V CDR1 and CDR2: KGHSH, LQKENI. DNA for the CDR3: TGTGCCAGCTCACCCGGGGGGTCCTATGGCTACACCTTC. Protein product: CASSPGGSYGYTF.

V is TRBV5-1 and J is TRBJ2-5, with D perhaps TRBD1 (6 bases). There are 14 residues in the CDR3. Germline assignment: CDR1 SGHRS and CDR2 YFSETQ. V dropped 0 bases and J dropped 2 bases, with 8 bases sitting between them. The CDR3 nucleotides are TGCGCCAGCAGCTTGGAGAGGGGGCAAGAGACCCAGTACTTC. It specifies CASSLERGQETQYF.

A note on this clonotype: A much larger clone sits a single nucleotide away, making a read error possible. The chain is built from TRBV5-1 and TRBJ2-2, with D unclear. The CDR3 totals 14 residues. CDR1 SGHRS and CDR2 YFSETQ come from the germline V gene. CDR3: CATSSGPNTGELFF. CDR3 DNA sequence: TGCGCCACCAGCTCCGGCCCCAACACCGGGGAGCTGTTTTTT.

This clonotype was picked up many times. The gene calls are TRBV4-1 and TRBJ2-1; D may be TRBD1 or TRBD2 (5 bases each). This CDR3 is built from 14 residues. With 5 bases removed from V and 4 bases from J, the gap between germline ends came to 12 bases. Germline CDR1 is MGHRA and CDR2 is YSYEKL. The DNA for the CDR3 is TGCGCCAGCAGCGTAATTGGGGGATACAATGAGCAGTTCTTC. Its translation is CASSVIGGYNEQFF.

The chain links TRBV4-2 to TRBJ2-2; D is unresolved. V was trimmed by 0 bases and J by 6 bases, leaving 5 bases between them. CDR1 and CDR2 (germline): LGHNA, YNFKEQ. There are 13 residues in the CDR3. The CDR3 loop is CASSQEMSGELFF. The CDR3 bases are TGTGCCAGCAGCCAAGAAATGTCCGGGGAGCTGTTTTTT.

This clonotype was observed a few times. CDR3: CASSLYGVANYGYTF. CDR3 DNA: TGTGCCAGCAGTTTATATGGGGTCGCTAACTATGGCTACACCTTC. V and J are TRBV27 and TRBJ1-2, with D unclear. There are 15 residues in the CDR3. Per the germline V gene, CDR1 is MNHEY and CDR2 is SMNVEV (reference sequence). V was pared by 1 base and J by 0 bases, with 9 bases between.

This chain joins TRBV5-1 and TRBJ2-1, with a possible D match to TRBD2 (5 bases). CDR1 is SGHRS, CDR2 YFSETQ, per germline. The germline V and J ends were trimmed by 4 bases and 0 bases, with 8 bases remaining between them. This CDR3 region has 14 residues. The CDR3 DNA reads TGCGCCAGCAGCCGGAGGTTCTCCTACAATGAGCAGTTCTTC. Encoded protein: CASSRRFSYNEQFF.

The genes are TRBV28 and TRBJ2-3; 9 positions agree with TRBD2. Germline CDR1 and CDR2: MDHEN and SYDVKM. Unmatched junction bases numbered 10, after V lost 6 bases and J lost 3 bases. The CDR3 is 16 residues long. CDR3 loop: CASSRQREVRTDTQYF. Written as DNA, the CDR3 is TGTGCCAGCAGCCGGCAGCGGGAGGTTCGTACAGATACGCAGTATTTT.

The chain carries TRBV6-2 or TRBV6-3 and TRBJ2-1, with 9 positions matching TRBD1. With V trimmed by 5 bases and J by 2 bases, 4 bases remained unmatched. This CDR3 has 15 amino acids. CDR1 MNHEY and CDR2 SVGEGT come from the germline V gene. In DNA, the CDR3 is TGTGCCAGCAGTCAGGGACAGGGTACCTACAATGAGCAGTTCTTC. It yields the protein CASSQGQGTYNEQFF.

The V and J genes are TRBV9 and TRBJ2-3; D is perhaps TRBD2 (6 bases). CDR3 size: 16 residues. Germline V gene data show CDR1 as SGDLS and CDR2 as YYNGEE. The V and J ends lost 1 base and 0 bases respectively, with 12 bases between them. The CDR3 DNA sequence: TGTGCCAGCAGCGTATTAGCGGCCTCTAGCACAGATACGCAGTATTTT. Translating it yields CASSVLAASSTDTQYF.

This clonotype came up a few times. The V gene is TRBV7-2, the J gene TRBJ2-3; TRBD2 agrees at 9 bases. Germline V gene lookup returns CDR1 SGHTA and CDR2 FQGNSA. This CDR3 contains 17 residues. V was pared by 3 bases and J by 3 bases, with 10 bases of the junction left unmatched. The CDR3 region has the DNA TGTGCCAGCAGCTTTTTGTCTGCGGGGGGGCGGACAGATACGCAGTATTTT. Translating gives CASSFLSAGGRTDTQYF.

This clonotype was counted only a few times. This chain joins TRBV9 and TRBJ2-1, with D possibly being TRBD2 (5 bases). The germline V gene has CDR1 SGDLS and CDR2 YYNGEE. Trimming removed 4 bases from V and 4 bases from J, with 6 bases in between. The CDR3 sequence is 12 residues long. The CDR3 sequence: CASSPGYNEQFF. The CDR3 nucleotides read TGTGCCAGCAGCCCGGGATACAATGAGCAGTTCTTC. Full variable domain (missing parts from reference TRBV9 and TRBJ2-1): DSGVTQTPKHLITATGQRVTLRCSPRSGDLSVYWYQQSLDQGLQFLIQYYNGEERAKGNILERFSAQQFPDLHSELNLSSLELGDSALYFCASSPGYNEQFFGPGTRLTVL.

This clonotype was observed at least ten times. The rearrangement joins TRBV29-1 to TRBJ2-7; 8 bases match TRBD1. The CDR3 is made up of 12 amino acids. J was trimmed by 5 bases and V by 4 bases; bases with no gene match: 4. Germline lookup yields CDR1 SQVTM and CDR2 ANQGSEA. The CDR3 sequence is CSVAAGGNEQYF. The CDR3 DNA reads as TGCAGCGTTGCGGCAGGGGGCAACGAGCAGTACTTC.

This clonotype was seen repeatedly, ten times or more. This rearrangement joins TRBV20-1 to TRBJ2-7; maybe TRBD1 (5 bases). Germline assignment: CDR1 DFQATT and CDR2 SNEGSKA (reference sequence). V was cut by 3 bases and J by 3 bases, with 9 bases left in between. The length of the CDR3 is 12 residues. The CDR3 sequence is CSASRQGYEQYF. The CDR3 DNA reads TGCAGTGCTAGTCGGCAGGGCTACGAGCAGTACTTC.

Here the CDR3 reads CASSARDGGEKLFF. The DNA for the CDR3 is TGTGCCAGCAGCGCCCGGGACGGAGGAGAAAAACTGTTTTTT. This chain uses TRBV3-1 with TRBJ1-4, with D maybe TRBD1 (5 bases). Trimming removed 5 bases from V and 8 bases from J, with 15 bases in between. In germline, CDR1 is LGHDT, CDR2 YNNKEL (reference sequence). CDR3 length equals 14 residues.

This clonotype was detected ten times or more. V and J are TRBV5-6 and TRBJ2-3; D is unresolved. Germline-derived CDR1 and CDR2 are SGHDT and YYEEEE. The CDR3 consists of 13 residues. V lost 1 base to trimming and J lost 2 bases, with 5 bases between them. The CDR3 DNA sequence: TGTGCCAGCAGCTTGTTCCTCACAGATACGCAGTATTTT. It is translated as CASSLFLTDTQYF.

The J gene is TRBJ2-3, the V gene TRBV6-6, with D tentatively TRBD1 or TRBD2 (5 bases each). This CDR3 comprises 21 residues. Germline CDR1 reads MNHNY; CDR2 reads SVGAGI (reference sequence). V gave up 5 bases and J gave up 1 base, with 31 bases separating them. CDR3 sequence reads: CASSTTRRPKEGETRTDTQYF. The CDR3 DNA sequence: TGTGCCAGCAGTACAACCCGGCGCCCCAAGGAAGGGGAGACCCGCACAGATACGCAGTATTTT.

The chain carries TRBV9 and TRBJ2-7, with a tentative D call TRBD1 (5 bases). Germline CDR1 SGDLS, CDR2 YYNGEE. The CDR3 runs to 13 residues. Trimming pared 2 bases from V and 4 bases from J, leaving 10 bases between. The CDR3 sequence: CASSVGPAYEQYF. The CDR3 nucleotides read TGTGCCAGCAGCGTGGGGCCAGCTTACGAGCAGTACTTC.